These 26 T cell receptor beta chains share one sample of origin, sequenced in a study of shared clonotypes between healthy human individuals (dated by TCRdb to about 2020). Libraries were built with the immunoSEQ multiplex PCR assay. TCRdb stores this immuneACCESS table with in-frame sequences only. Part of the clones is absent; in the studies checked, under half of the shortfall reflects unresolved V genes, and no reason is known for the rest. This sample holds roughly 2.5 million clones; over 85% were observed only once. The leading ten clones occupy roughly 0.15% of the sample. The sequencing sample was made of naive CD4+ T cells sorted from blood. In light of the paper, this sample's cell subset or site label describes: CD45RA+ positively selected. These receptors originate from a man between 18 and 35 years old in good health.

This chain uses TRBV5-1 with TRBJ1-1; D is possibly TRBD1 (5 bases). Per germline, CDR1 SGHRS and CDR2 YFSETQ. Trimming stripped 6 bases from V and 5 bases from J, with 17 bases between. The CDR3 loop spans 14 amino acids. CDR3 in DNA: TGCGCCAGCACCCGAACCGGGACCCCGACTGAAGCTTTCTTT. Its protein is CASTRTGTPTEAFF.

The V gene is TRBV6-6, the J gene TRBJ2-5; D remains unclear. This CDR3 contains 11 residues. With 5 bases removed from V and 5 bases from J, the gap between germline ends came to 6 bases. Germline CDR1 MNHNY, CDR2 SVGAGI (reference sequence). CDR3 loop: CASSISETQYF. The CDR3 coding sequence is TGTGCCAGCAGTATTTCGGAGACCCAGTACTTC.

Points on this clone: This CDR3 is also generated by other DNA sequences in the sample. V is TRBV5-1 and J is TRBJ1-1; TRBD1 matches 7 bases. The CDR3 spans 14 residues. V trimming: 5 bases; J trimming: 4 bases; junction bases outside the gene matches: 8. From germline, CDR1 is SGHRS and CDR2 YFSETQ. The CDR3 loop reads CASSLQGSGTEAFF. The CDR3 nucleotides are TGCGCCAGCAGTTTACAGGGGTCAGGCACTGAAGCTTTCTTT.

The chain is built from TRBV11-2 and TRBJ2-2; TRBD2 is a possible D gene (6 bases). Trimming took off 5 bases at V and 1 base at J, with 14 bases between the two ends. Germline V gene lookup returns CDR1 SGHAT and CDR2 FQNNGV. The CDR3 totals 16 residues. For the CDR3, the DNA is TGTGCCAGCAGCCTTACGGGGGATAAGAACACCGGGGAGCTGTTTTTT. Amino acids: CASSLTGDKNTGELFF.

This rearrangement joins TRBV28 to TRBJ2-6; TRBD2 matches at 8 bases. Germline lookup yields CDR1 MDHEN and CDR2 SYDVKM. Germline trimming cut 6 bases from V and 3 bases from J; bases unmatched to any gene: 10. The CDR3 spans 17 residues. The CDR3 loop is CASSARGGAGGANVLTF. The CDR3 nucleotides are TGTGCCAGCAGCGCCCGGGGGGGCGCTGGTGGGGCCAACGTCCTGACTTTC.

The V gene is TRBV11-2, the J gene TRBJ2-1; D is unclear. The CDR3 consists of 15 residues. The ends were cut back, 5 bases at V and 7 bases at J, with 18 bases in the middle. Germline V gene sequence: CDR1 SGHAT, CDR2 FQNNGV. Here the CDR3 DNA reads TGTGCCAGCAGCCAGGACCTCCTCGAAGAGAATGAGCAGTTCTTC. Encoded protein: CASSQDLLEENEQFF.

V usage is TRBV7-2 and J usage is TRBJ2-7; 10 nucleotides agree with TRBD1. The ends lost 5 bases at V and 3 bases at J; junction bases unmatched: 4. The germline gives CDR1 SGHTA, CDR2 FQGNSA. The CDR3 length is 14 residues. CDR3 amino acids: CASSDRTGGYEQYF. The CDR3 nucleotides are TGTGCCAGCAGCGATAGGACAGGGGGCTACGAGCAGTACTTC. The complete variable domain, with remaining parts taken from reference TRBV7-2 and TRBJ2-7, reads GAGVSQSPSNKVTEKGKDVELRCDPISGHTALYWYRQSLGQGLEFLIYFQGNSAPDKSGLPSDRFSAERTGGSVSTLTIQRTQQEDSAVYLCASSDRTGGYEQYFGPGTRLTVT.

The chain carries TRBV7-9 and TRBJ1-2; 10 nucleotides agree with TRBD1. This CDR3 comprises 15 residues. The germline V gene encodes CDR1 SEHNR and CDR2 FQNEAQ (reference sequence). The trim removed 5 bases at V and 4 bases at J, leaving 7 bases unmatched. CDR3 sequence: CASSPTGGIVYGYTF. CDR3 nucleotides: TGTGCCAGCAGCCCGACAGGGGGCATTGTCTATGGCTACACCTTC. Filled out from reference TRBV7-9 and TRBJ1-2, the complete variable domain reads DTGVSQNPRHKITKRGQNVTFRCDPISEHNRLYWYRQTLGQGPEFLTYFQNEAQLEKSRLLSDRFSAERPKGSFSTLEIQRTEQGDSAMYLCASSPTGGIVYGYTFGSGTRLTVV.

The CDR3 nucleotides read TGTGCCAGCAGTAGGGATACCAGCCAAGAGACCCAGTACTTC. Its protein product is CASSRDTSQETQYF. The chain links TRBV6-1 to TRBJ2-5; D ambiguous. V lost 5 bases to trimming and J lost 1 base, with 11 bases between them. The germline gives CDR1 MNHNS, CDR2 SASEGT. This CDR3 has 14 residues.

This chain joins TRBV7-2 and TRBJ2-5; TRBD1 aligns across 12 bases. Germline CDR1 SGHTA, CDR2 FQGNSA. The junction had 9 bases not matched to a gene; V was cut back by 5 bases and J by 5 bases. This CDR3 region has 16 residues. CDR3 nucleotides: TGTGCCAGCAGCGTCACCGGGACAGGGGGCGGGGAGACCCAGTACTTC. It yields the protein CASSVTGTGGGETQYF.

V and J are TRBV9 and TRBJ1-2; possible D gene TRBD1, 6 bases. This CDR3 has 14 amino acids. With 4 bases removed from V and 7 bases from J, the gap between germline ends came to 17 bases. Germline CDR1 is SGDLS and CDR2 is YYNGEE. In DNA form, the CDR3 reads TGTGCCAGCAGCCCCCACCCCGGGGGGGCTGGCTACACCTTC. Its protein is CASSPHPGGAGYTF.

The chain's CDR3 is CASSTPRGGSGANVLTF. The CDR3 nucleotides read TGTGCCAGTAGCACTCCAAGGGGTGGCTCTGGGGCCAACGTCCTGACTTTC. V gene TRBV19 combines with J gene TRBJ2-6, with a weak D call TRBD1 (5 bases). Germline V gene lookup returns CDR1 LNHDA and CDR2 SQIVND (reference sequence). The CDR3 is 17 residues long. Trimming shortened V by 6 bases and J by 0 bases, and 15 bases separated the two germline ends.

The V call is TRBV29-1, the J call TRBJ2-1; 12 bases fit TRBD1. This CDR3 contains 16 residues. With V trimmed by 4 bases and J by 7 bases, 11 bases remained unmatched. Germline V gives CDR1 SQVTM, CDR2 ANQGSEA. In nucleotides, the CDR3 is TGCAGCGTTGGGGACAGGGGGCAAAGAACGGTAAATGAGCAGTTCTTC. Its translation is CSVGDRGQRTVNEQFF.

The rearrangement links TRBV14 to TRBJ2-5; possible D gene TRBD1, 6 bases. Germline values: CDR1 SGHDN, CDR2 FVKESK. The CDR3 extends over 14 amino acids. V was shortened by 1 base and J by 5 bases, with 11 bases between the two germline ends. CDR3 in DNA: TGTGCCAGCAGCCAAGGCAGGGGTGGGGAGACCCAGTACTTC. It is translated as CASSQGRGGETQYF.

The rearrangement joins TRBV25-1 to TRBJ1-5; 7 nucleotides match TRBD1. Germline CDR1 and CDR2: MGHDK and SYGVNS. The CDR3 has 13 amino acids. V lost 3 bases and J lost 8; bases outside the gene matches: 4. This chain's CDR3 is CASSDLQGKPQHF. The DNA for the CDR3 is TGTGCCAGCAGTGACTTACAGGGGAAGCCCCAGCATTTT.

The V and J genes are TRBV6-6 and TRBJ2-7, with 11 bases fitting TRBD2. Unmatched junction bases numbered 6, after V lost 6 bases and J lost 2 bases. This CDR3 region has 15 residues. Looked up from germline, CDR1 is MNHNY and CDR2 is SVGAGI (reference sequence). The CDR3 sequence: CASRLLAGETYEQYF. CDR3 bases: TGTGCCAGCAGGCTACTAGCGGGGGAAACCTACGAGCAGTACTTC.

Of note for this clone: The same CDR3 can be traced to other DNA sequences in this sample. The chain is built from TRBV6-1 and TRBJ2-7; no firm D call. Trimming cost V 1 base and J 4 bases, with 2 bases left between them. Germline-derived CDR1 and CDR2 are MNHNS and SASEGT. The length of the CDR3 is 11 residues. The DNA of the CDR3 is TGTGCCAGCAGTGAAGGGTACGAGCAGTACTTC. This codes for CASSEGYEQYF.

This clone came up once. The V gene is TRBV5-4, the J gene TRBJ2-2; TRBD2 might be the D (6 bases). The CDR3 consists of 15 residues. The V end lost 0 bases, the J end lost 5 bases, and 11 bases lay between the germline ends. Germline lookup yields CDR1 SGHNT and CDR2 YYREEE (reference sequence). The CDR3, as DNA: TGTGCCAGCAGCTTGGATCTAGCGAGAACCGGGGAGCTGTTTTTT. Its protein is CASSLDLARTGELFF. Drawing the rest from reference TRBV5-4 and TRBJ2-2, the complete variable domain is ETGVTQSPTHLIKTRGQQVTLRCSSQSGHNTVSWYQQALGQGPQFIFQYYREEENGRGNFPPRFSGLQFPNYSSELNVNALELDDSALYLCASSLDLARTGELFFGEGSRLTVL.

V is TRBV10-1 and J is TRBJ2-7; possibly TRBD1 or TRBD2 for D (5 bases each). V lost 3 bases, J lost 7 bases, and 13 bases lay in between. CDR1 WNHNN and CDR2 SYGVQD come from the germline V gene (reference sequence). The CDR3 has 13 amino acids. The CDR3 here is CASSDPGKREQYF. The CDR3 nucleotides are TGCGCCAGCAGTGATCCAGGGAAGCGGGAGCAGTACTTC.

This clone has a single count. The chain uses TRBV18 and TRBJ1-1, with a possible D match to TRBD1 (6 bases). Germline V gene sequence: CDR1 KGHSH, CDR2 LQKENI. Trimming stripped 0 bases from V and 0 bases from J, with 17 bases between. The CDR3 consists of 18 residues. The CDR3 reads CASSPPVRGLMVNTEAFF. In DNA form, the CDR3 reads TGTGCCAGCTCACCACCGGTTCGGGGGCTGATGGTGAACACTGAAGCTTTCTTT.

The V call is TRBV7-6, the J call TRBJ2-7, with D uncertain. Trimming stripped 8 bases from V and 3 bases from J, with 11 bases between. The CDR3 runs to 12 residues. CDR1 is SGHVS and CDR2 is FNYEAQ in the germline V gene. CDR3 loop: CASPLRHYEQYF. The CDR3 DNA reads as TGTGCCAGCCCACTCAGACACTACGAGCAGTACTTC.

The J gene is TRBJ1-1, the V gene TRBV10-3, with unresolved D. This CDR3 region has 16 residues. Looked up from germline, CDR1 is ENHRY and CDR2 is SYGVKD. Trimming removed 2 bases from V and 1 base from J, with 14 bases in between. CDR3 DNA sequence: TGTGCCATCAGTGAGATCAAATCGGGCAGGAACACTGAAGCTTTCTTT. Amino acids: CAISEIKSGRNTEAFF.

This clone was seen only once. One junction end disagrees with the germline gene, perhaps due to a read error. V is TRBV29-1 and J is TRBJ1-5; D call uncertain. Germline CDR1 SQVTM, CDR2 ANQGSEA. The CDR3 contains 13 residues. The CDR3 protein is CSVEEGLGQPRHF. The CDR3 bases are TGCAGCGTTGAAGAGGGCCTAGGCCAGCCCCGGCATTTT.

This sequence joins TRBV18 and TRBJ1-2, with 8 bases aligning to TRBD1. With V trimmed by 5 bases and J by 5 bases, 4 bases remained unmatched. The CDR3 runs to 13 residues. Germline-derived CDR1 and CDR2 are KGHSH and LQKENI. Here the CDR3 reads CASSEGQEYGYTF. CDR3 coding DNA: TGTGCCAGCTCAGAGGGACAGGAGTATGGCTACACCTTC.

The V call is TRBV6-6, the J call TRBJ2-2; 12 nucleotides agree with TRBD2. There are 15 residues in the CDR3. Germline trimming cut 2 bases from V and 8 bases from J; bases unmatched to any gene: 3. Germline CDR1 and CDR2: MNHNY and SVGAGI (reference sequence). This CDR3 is CASSYQTSGRGELFF. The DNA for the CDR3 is TGTGCCAGCAGTTACCAGACTAGCGGGAGAGGGGAGCTGTTTTTT.

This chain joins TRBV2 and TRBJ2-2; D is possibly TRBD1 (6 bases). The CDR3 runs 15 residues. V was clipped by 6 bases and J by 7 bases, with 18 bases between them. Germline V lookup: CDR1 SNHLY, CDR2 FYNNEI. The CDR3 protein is CASRADSRESGELFF. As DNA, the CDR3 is TGTGCCAGCAGAGCGGACAGCCGTGAAAGCGGGGAGCTGTTTTTT.